Each of the 20 T cell receptor beta chains below was sequenced from the same sample in a study of blood T cell repertoires in COVID-19. Using immunoSEQ multiplex PCR, the repertoire was profiled, and TCRdb retains in-frame clones only, with some absent. The table shows roughly 240,000 clones, with approximately 85% occurring only once. Sequencing was done on a sample of peripheral blood. These receptors were obtained from a middle-aged man with COVID-19, enrolled during active disease.

J is TRBJ2-3 and V is TRBV11-2; D is perhaps TRBD2 (5 bases). V was shortened by 5 bases and J by 3 bases, with 6 bases between the two germline ends. CDR1 SGHAT and CDR2 FQNNGV come from the germline V gene. The CDR3 runs to 12 residues. The DNA of the CDR3 is TGTGCCAGCAGCCCGGGGACAGATACGCAGTATTTT. Its protein product is CASSPGTDTQYF.

This clone was observed many times. The chain recombines TRBV28 with TRBJ1-4; 9 bases are shared with TRBD1. The V gene's germline CDR1 is MDHEN and CDR2 SYDVKM. CDR3 length equals 15 residues. V gave up 6 bases and J gave up 7 bases; unmatched junction bases: 9. CDR3 DNA sequence: TGTGCCAGCAGGCCCCGGGACAGGGTGATTGAAAAACTGTTTTTT. Its translation is CASRPRDRVIEKLFF.

The chain recombines TRBV6-5 with TRBJ2-7; 7 nucleotides align to TRBD1. CDR1 and CDR2 from the germline V gene are MNHEY and SVGAGI. CDR3 size: 15 residues. With 0 bases clipped from V and 0 bases from J, the junction kept 2 bases outside the gene matches. The CDR3 region is CASSYSGTDSYEQYF. CDR3 DNA: TGTGCCAGCAGTTACTCGGGGACAGACTCCTACGAGCAGTACTTC.

The rearrangement links TRBV29-1 to TRBJ2-2, with D hard to call. Germline assignment: CDR1 SQVTM and CDR2 ANQGSEA. This CDR3 has 13 residues. V was pared by 1 base and J by 1 base, with 4 bases between. CDR3 nucleotides: TGCAGCGTTGAAGGCGAGAACACCGGGGAGCTGTTTTTT. It specifies CSVEGENTGELFF.

The chain has TRBV6-2 or TRBV6-3 and TRBJ1-6; tentative D call: TRBD1 (6 bases). Per the germline V gene, CDR1 is MNHEY and CDR2 is SVGEGT. Trimming cost V 5 bases and J 4 bases, with 9 bases left between them. The CDR3 spans 14 residues. CDR3 amino acids: CASSPGAYNSPLHF. The CDR3 DNA is TGTGCCAGCAGTCCAGGGGCATATAATTCACCCCTCCACTTT.

Comment on this clone: It is unclear where the CDR3 begins or ends on the DNA, so no DNA is shown, and the CDR3 is as TCRdb lists it. V gene TRBV21-1 combines with J gene TRBJ2-2; the D call of TRBD1 is as the table states it, not checked on the DNA. TRBV21-1 is a pseudogene segment. The CDR3 length equals 14 residues, ends included. CDR3 sequence reads: CASFGTGNTGELFF.

The chain couples TRBV5-4 to TRBJ2-5, with D tentatively TRBD1 (6 bases). Trimming removed 4 bases at V and 4 bases at J, with 14 bases between. The CDR3 sequence is 14 residues long. CDR1 SGHNT and CDR2 YYREEE come from the germline V gene (reference sequence). The CDR3 sequence is CASSPTPDRETQYF. In nucleotides, the CDR3 is TGTGCCAGCAGCCCGACCCCGGACAGAGAGACCCAGTACTTC.

The chain carries TRBV7-6 and TRBJ2-3; TRBD2 agrees at 10 bases. The CDR3 loop spans 15 amino acids. J was trimmed by 5 bases and V by 4 bases; bases with no gene match: 6. Germline assignment: CDR1 SGHVS and CDR2 FNYEAQ. The CDR3 is CASSSERGGLDTQYF. Written as DNA, the CDR3 is TGTGCCAGCAGCTCAGAGCGGGGGGGTTTAGATACGCAGTATTTT. The whole variable domain, remainder taken from reference TRBV7-6 and TRBJ2-3, is GAGVSQSPRYKVTKRGQDVALRCDPISGHVSLYWYRQALGQGPEFLTYFNYEAQQDKSGLPNDRFSAERPEGSISTLTIQRTEQRDSAMYRCASSSERGGLDTQYFGPGTRLTVL.

This clone was counted a few times. The chain links TRBV13 to TRBJ2-2; perhaps TRBD2 as D (6 bases). CDR1 PRHDT and CDR2 FYEKMQ come from the germline V gene (reference sequence). V was pared by 10 bases and J by 4 bases, with 13 bases between. This CDR3 is 13 amino acids long. CDR3 in amino acids: CATEMGGTGELFF. The CDR3, as DNA: TGTGCCACCGAGATGGGGGGCACCGGGGAGCTGTTTTTT.

As concerns this clone: Sequence at one end of the junction differs from germline and may be a read error. The CDR3, as DNA: TGCAGTTCAGGGGGCACGTACAATGAGCAGTTCTTC. Translation: CSSGGTYNEQFF. The chain is built from TRBV9 and TRBJ2-1; 8 nucleotides align to TRBD1. CDR3 size: 12 residues. In germline, CDR1 is SGDLS, CDR2 YYNGEE.

Only one count was recorded for this clone. The CDR3 spells CASSRGPHTGELFF. Written as DNA, the CDR3 is TGTGCCAGCAGCAGGGGGCCCCACACCGGGGAGCTGTTTTTT. The chain carries TRBV9 and TRBJ2-2; 7 bases match TRBD1. Germline CDR1 and CDR2: SGDLS and YYNGEE. The CDR3 loop spans 14 amino acids. Losses at the gene ends were 4 bases for V and 3 bases for J; bases not matched to a gene: 3. The whole variable domain, filled in from reference TRBV9 and TRBJ2-2, reads DSGVTQTPKHLITATGQRVTLRCSPRSGDLSVYWYQQSLDQGLQFLIQYYNGEERAKGNILERFSAQQFPDLHSELNLSSLELGDSALYFCASSRGPHTGELFFGEGSRLTVL.

The rearrangement joins TRBV7-2 to TRBJ2-3; TRBD2 agrees at 7 bases. CDR1 and CDR2 from the germline V gene are SGHTA and FQGNSA. After removal of 2 bases from V and 7 bases from J, the junction contained 6 bases not matched to a gene. The length of the CDR3 is 14 residues. The CDR3 DNA reads TGTGCCAGCAGCTTATACGCGGGGGTGTATACGCAGTATTTT. This translates into CASSLYAGVYTQYF.

J is TRBJ1-1 and V is TRBV13; 10 bases align to TRBD1. Germline V gives CDR1 PRHDT, CDR2 FYEKMQ (reference sequence). The CDR3 has 15 amino acids. V was clipped by 5 bases and J by 6 bases; unmatched bases: 9. CDR3 in amino acids: CASSTRDRGGPEAFF. CDR3 in DNA: TGTGCCAGCAGCACTCGGGACAGGGGCGGGCCTGAAGCTTTCTTT.

The chain couples TRBV7-6 to TRBJ2-3; D is perhaps TRBD1 (5 bases). Trimming removed 0 bases from V and 0 bases from J, with 13 bases in between. The CDR3 has 17 amino acids. Germline CDR1 is SGHVS and CDR2 is FNYEAQ. CDR3 residues: CASSLALGQASTDTQYF. The CDR3 region has the DNA TGTGCCAGCAGCTTAGCCCTGGGGCAGGCAAGCACAGATACGCAGTATTTT.

CDR3 DNA sequence: TGCGCCAGCAGCTTGGCCGCCGGGACAGGGGGCACTGAAGCTTTCTTT. This sequence encodes CASSLAAGTGGTEAFF. The chain carries TRBV5-1 and TRBJ1-1; 11 nucleotides align to TRBD1. V shed 0 bases, J shed 4 bases, and the junction held 5 bases outside the gene matches. This CDR3 is built from 16 residues. The germline V gene has CDR1 SGHRS and CDR2 YFSETQ.

This rearrangement joins TRBV6-2 or TRBV6-3 to TRBJ1-1; D is possibly TRBD1 (5 bases). The CDR3 covers 15 residues. The V end lost 6 bases, the J end lost 5 bases, and 19 bases lay between the germline ends. From germline, CDR1 is MNHEY and CDR2 SVGEGT. This CDR3 is CASSSMGRGGTEAFF. As DNA, the CDR3 is TGTGCCAGCAGCTCAATGGGCCGGGGGGGGACTGAAGCTTTCTTT.

The genes are TRBV11-3 and TRBJ2-1; possibly TRBD1 for D (5 bases). The germline V and J ends were trimmed by 5 bases and 7 bases, with 9 bases remaining between them. Germline CDR1 is SGHNT and CDR2 is YENEEA. CDR3 length: 12 residues. The CDR3 nucleotides read TGTGCCAGCAGCGAAGGGGTTAATGAGCAGTTCTTC. This translates into CASSEGVNEQFF.

The chain uses TRBV7-3 and TRBJ2-1; 11 nucleotides line up with TRBD1. From germline, CDR1 is SGHTA and CDR2 FQGTGA. The CDR3 contains 15 residues. The junction had 1 base not matched to a gene; V was cut back by 3 bases and J by 3 bases. The CDR3 DNA follows: TGTGCCAGCAGCTTGGGACAGGGGGACTACAATGAGCAGTTCTTC. It is translated as CASSLGQGDYNEQFF.

V is TRBV2 and J is TRBJ2-1; 10 nucleotides match TRBD1. The CDR3 contains 15 residues. Germline V gene data show CDR1 as SNHLY and CDR2 as FYNNEI. Trimming removed 6 bases from V and 8 bases from J; junction bases left unmatched: 10. CDR3 in amino acids: CASSPGTGVLDEQFF. As DNA, the CDR3 is TGTGCCAGCAGCCCCGGGACAGGGGTGTTGGATGAGCAGTTCTTC.

V and J are TRBV5-8 and TRBJ2-2, with a weak D call TRBD2 (6 bases). Germline CDR1 reads SGHTS; CDR2 reads YDEGEE. The CDR3 is 16 amino acids. The ends were cut back, 0 bases at V and 4 bases at J, with 13 bases in the middle. In DNA form, the CDR3 reads TGTGCCAGCAGCTTGGCACTAGCCTCGACCACCGGGGAGCTGTTTTTT. Translated, it gives CASSLALASTTGELFF.